The 7 T cell receptor beta chains reported below all come from one sample, sequenced in a study of OX40 agonist ivuxolimab in advanced cancers. Produced via immunoSEQ multiplex PCR; TCRdb's table is partial and in-frame only. The sample comprises 75,000 to 100,000 clones, roughly 80% of which are singletons, and approximately 5.5% rests with the top ten. Sample: CD4+ or CD8+ T cells sorted from blood, taken in a trial of the OX40 agonist ivuxolimab. Every receptor here comes from an adult with an advanced solid tumor such as melanoma, head and neck, liver or kidney cancer.

V and J are TRBV19 and TRBJ2-7; the match to TRBD1 covers 9 bases. The CDR3 contains 15 residues. The junction had 6 bases not matched to a gene; V was cut back by 1 base and J by 5 bases. CDR1 and CDR2 (germline): LNHDA, SQIVND (reference sequence). CDR3 sequence reads: CASSIVGTGKNEQYF. CDR3 bases: TGTGCCAGTAGTATAGTGGGGACAGGGAAAAACGAGCAGTACTTC.

J is TRBJ2-3 and V is TRBV4-2; D is perhaps TRBD2 (5 bases). Trimming shortened V by 2 bases and J by 5 bases, and 8 bases separated the two germline ends. The germline CDR1 and CDR2 sequences are LGHNA and YNFKEQ. The CDR3 extends over 13 amino acids. The DNA of the CDR3 is TGTGCCAGCAGCCAACGGGAAGTAGATACGCAGTATTTT. Translating it yields CASSQREVDTQYF.

This clone has just a few counts. This chain connects TRBV5-3 to TRBJ2-1, with 7 positions matching TRBD1. TRBV5-3 is designated an ORF whose function remains uncertain. The CDR3 runs 15 residues. V shed 4 bases and J 4 bases; nucleotides not matched to a gene: 8. CDR3 residues: CARSTGTATYNEQFF. CDR3 bases: TGTGCCAGAAGCACCGGGACAGCGACATACAATGAGCAGTTCTTC.

V and J are TRBV29-1 and TRBJ2-1; 10 bases agree with TRBD2. CDR3 length: 15 residues. Germline assignment: CDR1 SQVTM and CDR2 ANQGSEA. V lost 4 bases to trimming and J lost 4 bases; unmatched junction nucleotides: 7. DNA for the CDR3: TGCAGCGTTGTAGAGCGGGAGGGCCTTTACAATGAGCAGTTCTTC. The encoded protein is CSVVEREGLYNEQFF.

This chain links TRBV6-6 with TRBJ2-2; D is possibly TRBD1 (5 bases). V was clipped by 7 bases and J by 7 bases, with 13 bases between them. The CDR3 spans 13 residues. Germline V gene data show CDR1 as MNHNY and CDR2 as SVGAGI (reference sequence). The CDR3 protein is CASTAGPVGELFF. The CDR3 DNA reads as TGTGCCAGCACGGCAGGGCCAGTCGGGGAGCTGTTTTTT.

The chain uses TRBV7-9 and TRBJ1-2; no firm D call. Germline V gives CDR1 SEHNR, CDR2 FQNEAQ (reference sequence). This CDR3 comprises 11 residues. V lost 2 bases to trimming and J lost 2 bases, with 0 bases between them. CDR3 DNA sequence: TGTGCCAGCAGCTTAAACTATGGCTACACCTTC. Amino acid sequence: CASSLNYGYTF.

In DNA, the CDR3 is TGTGCCAGCTGCCGGGACGTCATGAACACTGAAGCTTTCTTT. The encoded protein is CASCRDVMNTEAFF. The chain carries TRBV27 and TRBJ1-1; TRBD1 might be the D (5 bases). V was trimmed by 8 bases and J by 0 bases, leaving 13 bases between them. The CDR3 totals 14 residues. Germline V gives CDR1 MNHEY, CDR2 SMNVEV (reference sequence).